The following is a T cell receptor beta chain sequence with its context. Its antigen is currently unknown. Profiled with immunoSEQ multiplex PCR; TCRdb holds only in-frame clones, not every one. The sample includes tens of thousands of clones, 70% to 90% of them seen just once. These data originate in a study of T cell responses to AZD1222 COVID-19 vaccine. Overall study results and limits: The sample set comprised mostly white British donors with more females, and clonal diversity was possibly underestimated. Baseline seropositivity characterized only 5 to 7 AZD1222 recipients. The CD4 TCRs associated with vaccination extended across spike and predominated at 160-218 and 743-854. In all cases, repertoires were sampled only after the peak T cell response.

This CDR3 is built from 15 residues. The J segment lost 6 bases and the V segment lost 2 bases, leaving 4 bases of the junction unmatched. The germline V gene has CDR1 LGHDT and CDR2 YNNKEL (reference sequence). The sequence derives from an adult in good health. The source material was peripheral blood, sampled on day 0 of AZD1222 vaccination. The chain has TRBV3-1 (or the pseudogene TRBV3-2) and TRBJ2-7; 13 bases are a match to TRBD2. The CDR3 sequence: CASSQIGLAGAEQYF. In DNA, the CDR3 is TGTGCCAGCAGCCAAATTGGACTAGCGGGAGCCGAGCAGTACTTC.